The 20 T cell receptor beta chains below come from one sample, sequenced in a study of cytomegalovirus exposure and HLA in healthy donors. Amplification used 60 Vbeta primers and 13 Jbeta primers. The method was immunoSEQ multiplex PCR; TCRdb's version includes in-frame clones alone and lacks a portion of them. The data show more than 95,000 clones, approximately 80% seen once. The sample comprised PBMCs. The receptors derive from a man aged 50 or older in good health and CMV-seropositive.

The rearrangement links TRBV5-1 to TRBJ2-1; tentative D call: TRBD1 (8 bases). The germline V and J ends were trimmed by 4 bases and 8 bases, with 16 bases remaining between them. Germline CDR1 SGHRS, CDR2 YFSETQ. The CDR3 is made up of 14 amino acids. The CDR3 DNA is TGCGCCAGCAGCCCGGACAGGGAGGGCGATGAGCAGTTCTTC. Residues: CASSPDREGDEQFF. Full variable domain (outside the CDR3, taken from reference TRBV5-1 and TRBJ2-1): KAGVTQTPRYLIKTRGQQVTLSCSPISGHRSVSWYQQTPGQGLQFLFEYFSETQRNKGNFPGRFSGRQFSNSRSEMNVSTLELGDSALYLCASSPDREGDEQFFGPGTRLTVL.

The chain has TRBV4-1 and TRBJ1-1, with D tentatively TRBD1 (6 bases). Trimming cost V 0 bases and J 6 bases, with 14 bases left between them. CDR3 length equals 15 residues. CDR1 and CDR2 (germline): MGHRA, YSYEKL. The CDR3: CASSQDEGVRAEAFF. The CDR3 DNA reads as TGCGCCAGCAGCCAAGATGAGGGGGTAAGGGCTGAAGCTTTCTTT.

This clone was seen a few times. The chain employs TRBV5-4 and TRBJ1-4, with no clear D. The CDR3 is 16 amino acids. Trimming left V 1 base short and J 7 bases short, with 17 bases between. Germline loops: CDR1 SGHNT, CDR2 YYREEE (reference sequence). For the CDR3, the DNA is TGTGCCAGCAGCTTGCAAGGCGGTGCACGGGTTGAAAAACTGTTTTTT. This translates into CASSLQGGARVEKLFF.

V usage is TRBV30 and J usage is TRBJ1-2, with 12 bases aligning to TRBD1. The CDR3 is 14 residues long. Germline CDR1 GTSNPN, CDR2 SVGIG (reference sequence). V dropped 2 bases and J dropped 8; count of bases not matched to a gene: 6. This CDR3 is CAWSTRDRGQGYTF. CDR3 DNA sequence: TGTGCCTGGAGTACCCGGGACAGGGGGCAAGGCTACACCTTC. The whole variable domain, remainder taken from reference TRBV30 and TRBJ1-2, is SQTIHQWPATLVQPVGSPLSLECTVEGTSNPNLYWYRQAAGRGLQLLFYSVGIGQISSEVPQNLSASRPQDRQFILSSKKLLLSDSGFYLCAWSTRDRGQGYTFGSGTRLTVV.

V and J are TRBV5-1 and TRBJ2-7; a possible D gene is TRBD2 (6 bases). The V end lost 3 bases, the J end lost 3 bases, and 16 bases lay between the germline ends. Germline CDR1 SGHRS, CDR2 YFSETQ. This CDR3 spans 15 amino acids. The CDR3 here is CASSSGDSSIYEQYF. CDR3 DNA: TGCGCCAGCAGCTCGGGGGACTCCTCAATCTACGAGCAGTACTTC. Drawing the rest from reference TRBV5-1 and TRBJ2-7, the complete variable domain is KAGVTQTPRYLIKTRGQQVTLSCSPISGHRSVSWYQQTPGQGLQFLFEYFSETQRNKGNFPGRFSGRQFSNSRSEMNVSTLELGDSALYLCASSSGDSSIYEQYFGPGTRLTVT.

The CDR3 DNA sequence: TGTGCCAGTAGTATAATCCCGAGGGATCAGCCCCAGCATTTT. Protein product: CASSIIPRDQPQHF. The chain uses TRBV19 and TRBJ1-5; D ambiguous. The germline CDR1 and CDR2 sequences are LNHDA and SQIVND (reference sequence). The CDR3 is made up of 14 amino acids. The V gene lost 2 bases and the J gene lost 5 bases, with 10 bases spanning the gap.

The V and J genes are TRBV6-1 and TRBJ1-5, with 10 positions matching TRBD1. The length of the CDR3 is 15 residues. Germline loops: CDR1 MNHNS, CDR2 SASEGT. With V trimmed by 6 bases and J by 1 base, 3 bases remained unmatched. The CDR3: CASRDRGGSNQPQHF. The CDR3, as DNA: TGTGCCAGCAGGGACAGGGGGGGGAGCAATCAGCCCCAGCATTTT.

The rearrangement joins TRBV11-2 to TRBJ2-7; TRBD2 matches 10 bases. CDR3 length: 16 residues. CDR1 and CDR2 from the germline V gene are SGHAT and FQNNGV. Trimming removed 5 bases from V and 5 bases from J; junction bases left unmatched: 12. CDR3 in DNA: TGTGCCAGCAGCGTACGAGGGACTAGCGCTCTCAACGAGCAGTACTTC. Amino acid sequence: CASSVRGTSALNEQYF.

J is TRBJ1-1 and V is TRBV28; 8 positions agree with TRBD1. This CDR3 is built from 15 residues. V lost 6 bases, J lost 5 bases, and 11 bases stayed unmatched. Germline CDR1 is MDHEN and CDR2 is SYDVKM. This chain's CDR3 is CASSPSDRGSTEAFF. The CDR3 region has the DNA TGTGCCAGCAGCCCATCTGACAGGGGATCGACTGAAGCTTTCTTT.

This rearrangement joins TRBV7-9 to TRBJ2-5, with 8 bases identical to TRBD1. CDR1 is SEHNR and CDR2 is FQNEAQ in the germline V gene (reference sequence). J was trimmed by 2 bases and V by 6 bases; bases with no gene match: 2. CDR3 length: 13 residues. CDR3 residues: CASRGTGQETQYF. The CDR3 DNA follows: TGTGCCAGCAGGGGGACAGGTCAAGAGACCCAGTACTTC.

The rearrangement links TRBV30 to TRBJ2-3; 7 bases fit TRBD1. The V gene end was trimmed by 3 bases and the J gene end by 3 bases; junction bases not matched to a gene: 6. Germline V gene sequence: CDR1 GTSNPN, CDR2 SVGIG (reference sequence). The CDR3 extends over 14 amino acids. This CDR3 reads CAWRTGVLTDTQYF. In DNA form, the CDR3 reads TGTGCCTGGAGAACAGGGGTTCTTACAGATACGCAGTATTTT.

V usage is TRBV6-5 and J usage is TRBJ2-3, with D unresolved. Between the trimmed V and J ends, which lost 6 bases and 6 bases, there was a span of 7 bases. CDR3 length equals 11 residues. From germline, CDR1 is MNHEY and CDR2 SVGAGI. The chain's CDR3 is CASSRRDTQYF. CDR3 coding DNA: TGTGCCAGCAGCCGTCGGGATACGCAGTATTTT.

This rearrangement joins TRBV19 to TRBJ1-5; 7 bases align to TRBD1. The CDR3 is made up of 15 amino acids. The germline V gene has CDR1 LNHDA and CDR2 SQIVND (reference sequence). The J segment lost 0 bases and the V segment lost 4 bases, leaving 3 bases of the junction unmatched. The CDR3 here is CASSNRGVSNQPQHF. CDR3 DNA: TGTGCCAGTAGTAACAGGGGAGTTAGCAATCAGCCCCAGCATTTT.

This clone has just a few counts. The V call is TRBV6-5, the J call TRBJ2-2; unclear D gene. The CDR3 runs 14 residues. Germline-derived CDR1 and CDR2 are MNHEY and SVGAGI. V was shortened by 6 bases and J by 6 bases, with 14 bases between the two germline ends. The CDR3 loop is CASRAETESGELFF. The CDR3 DNA is TGTGCCAGCAGGGCCGAGACGGAGTCCGGGGAGCTGTTTTTT.

This CDR3 reads CASRPGQGGETQYF. CDR3 nucleotide sequence: TGTGCCAGCAGACCGGGACAGGGGGGGGAGACCCAGTACTTC. V is TRBV6-6 and J is TRBJ2-5, with 11 bases matching TRBD1. CDR1 is MNHNY and CDR2 is SVGAGI in the germline V gene (reference sequence). V lost 6 bases and J lost 5; bases outside the gene matches: 5. The CDR3 sequence is 14 residues long.

The chain couples TRBV4-1 to TRBJ1-4, with D perhaps matching TRBD1 (5 bases). Germline V lookup: CDR1 MGHRA, CDR2 YSYEKL. CDR3 length: 16 amino acids. Between the trimmed V and J ends, which lost 1 base and 0 bases, there was a span of 9 bases. This CDR3 reads CASSQGMDTTNEKLFF. For the CDR3, the DNA is TGCGCCAGCAGCCAAGGAATGGACACAACTAATGAAAAACTGTTTTTT.

This clone has just a few counts. This rearrangement joins TRBV4-2 to TRBJ2-1; D remains unclear. The CDR3 runs 17 residues. The germline V gene encodes CDR1 LGHNA and CDR2 YNFKEQ. Trimming took off 4 bases at V and 1 base at J, with 17 bases between the two ends. In nucleotides, the CDR3 is TGTGCCAGCAGCCCAATCTCCAGTATAAGATCCTACAATGAGCAGTTCTTC. This translates into CASSPISSIRSYNEQFF.

Only one count was recorded for this clone. The chain is built from TRBV2 and TRBJ2-3; TRBD1 aligns across 9 bases. Germline V CDR1 and CDR2: SNHLY, FYNNEI. The CDR3 length is 15 residues. The ends lost 4 bases at V and 0 bases at J; junction bases unmatched: 2. The CDR3 DNA reads TGTGCCAGCAGTGCCGGACAGGGGAGCACAGATACGCAGTATTTT. It yields the protein CASSAGQGSTDTQYF.

V is TRBV25-1 and J is TRBJ2-5; 8 bases align to TRBD1. This CDR3 region has 15 residues. Germline CDR1 reads MGHDK; CDR2 reads SYGVNS. V shed 4 bases, J shed 11 bases, and the junction held 15 bases outside the gene matches. The CDR3 coding sequence is TGTGCCAGCAGTGCTGGGACAGGCCGGGTAGAAGAGCAGTACTTC. Protein sequence: CASSAGTGRVEEQYF.

J is TRBJ1-2 and V is TRBV29-1; tentatively, D is TRBD1 (5 bases). CDR3 length equals 16 residues. Trimming pared 2 bases from V and 7 bases from J, leaving 23 bases between. Germline V lookup: CDR1 SQVTM, CDR2 ANQGSEA. The DNA for the CDR3 is TGCAGCGTTGAAAAGGGGTTTCGCGGCCCCGTTGGTGGCTACACCTTC. It encodes CSVEKGFRGPVGGYTF.